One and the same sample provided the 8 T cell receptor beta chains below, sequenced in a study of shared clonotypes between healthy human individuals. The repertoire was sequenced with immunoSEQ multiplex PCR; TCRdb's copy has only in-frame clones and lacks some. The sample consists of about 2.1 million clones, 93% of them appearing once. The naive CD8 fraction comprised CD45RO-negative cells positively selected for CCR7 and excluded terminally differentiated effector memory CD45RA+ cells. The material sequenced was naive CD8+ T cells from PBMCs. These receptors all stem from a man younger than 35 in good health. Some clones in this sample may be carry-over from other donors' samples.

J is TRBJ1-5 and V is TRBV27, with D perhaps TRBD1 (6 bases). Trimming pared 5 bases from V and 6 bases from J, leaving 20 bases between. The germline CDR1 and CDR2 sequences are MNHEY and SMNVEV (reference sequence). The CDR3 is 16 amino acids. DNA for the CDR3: TGTGCCAGCAGTCCCTCGTCAGGGGAGGTAGGTCAGCCCCAGCATTTT. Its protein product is CASSPSSGEVGQPQHF.

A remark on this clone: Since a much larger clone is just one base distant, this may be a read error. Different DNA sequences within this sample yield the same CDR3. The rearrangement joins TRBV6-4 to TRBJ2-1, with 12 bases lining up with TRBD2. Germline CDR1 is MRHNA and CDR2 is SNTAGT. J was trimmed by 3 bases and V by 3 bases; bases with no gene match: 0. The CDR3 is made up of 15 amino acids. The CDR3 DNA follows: TGTGCCAGCAGTGAGACTAGCGGGAGCTACAATGAGCAGTTCTTC. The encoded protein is CASSETSGSYNEQFF.

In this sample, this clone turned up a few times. The CDR3: CASRARTGELFF. CDR3 coding DNA: TGTGCCAGCCGCGCTAGAACCGGGGAGCTGTTTTTT. This chain uses TRBV9 with TRBJ2-2; D unresolved. Germline lookup yields CDR1 SGDLS and CDR2 YYNGEE. This CDR3 contains 12 residues. The germline V and J ends were trimmed by 7 bases and 5 bases, with 9 bases remaining between them.

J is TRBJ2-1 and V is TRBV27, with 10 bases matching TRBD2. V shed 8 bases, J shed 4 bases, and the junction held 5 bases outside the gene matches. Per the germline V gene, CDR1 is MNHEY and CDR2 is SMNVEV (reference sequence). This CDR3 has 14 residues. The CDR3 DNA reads TGTGCCAGCGGTGAACTAGCGGGGTACAATGAGCAGTTCTTC. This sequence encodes CASGELAGYNEQFF.

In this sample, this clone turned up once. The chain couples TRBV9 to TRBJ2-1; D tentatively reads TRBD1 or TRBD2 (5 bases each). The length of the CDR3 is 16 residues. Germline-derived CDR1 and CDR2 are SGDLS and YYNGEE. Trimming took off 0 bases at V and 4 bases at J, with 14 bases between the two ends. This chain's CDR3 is CASSVAQGPRYNEQFF. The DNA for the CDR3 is TGTGCCAGCAGCGTAGCCCAGGGACCTAGATACAATGAGCAGTTCTTC.

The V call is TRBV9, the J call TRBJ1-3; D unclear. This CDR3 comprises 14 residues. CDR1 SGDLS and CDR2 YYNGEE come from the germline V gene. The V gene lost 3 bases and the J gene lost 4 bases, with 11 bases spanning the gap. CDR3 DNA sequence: TGTGCCAGCAGCGCCGGAGGAGCCGGAAACACCATATATTTT. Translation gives CASSAGGAGNTIYF.

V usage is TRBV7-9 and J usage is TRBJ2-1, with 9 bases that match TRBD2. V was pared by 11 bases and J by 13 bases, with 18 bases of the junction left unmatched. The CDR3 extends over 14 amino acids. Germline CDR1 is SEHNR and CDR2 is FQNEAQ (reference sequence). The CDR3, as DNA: TGTGCCGGGGAGGCGGGAGGGCCCCGTCACGGCCAGTTCTTC. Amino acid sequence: CAGEAGGPRHGQFF.

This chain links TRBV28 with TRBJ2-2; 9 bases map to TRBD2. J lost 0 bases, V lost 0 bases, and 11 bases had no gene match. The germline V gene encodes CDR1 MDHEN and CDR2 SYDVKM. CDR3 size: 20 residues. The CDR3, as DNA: TGTGCCAGCAGTTTATGGATTCTCGCGGGAGGGCCTTCGAACACCGGGGAGCTGTTTTTT. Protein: CASSLWILAGGPSNTGELFF.